The T cell receptor (beta chain) described here comes from a study of OX40 agonist ivuxolimab in advanced cancers. The overall study: Head and neck, renal cell, melanoma or hepatocellular carcinoma were the cancers that dose-escalation patients had.

Measured with immunoSEQ multiplex PCR; TCRdb has only the in-frame clones, and not every one. The sample lists fewer than 85,000 clones; just under 95% were seen once. Germline CDR1 MNHEY, CDR2 SVGAGI. V shed 2 bases and J shed 4 bases, with 12 bases lying between them. The length of the CDR3 is 14 residues. The chain couples TRBV6-5 to TRBJ2-7, with D tentatively TRBD1 or TRBD2 (5 bases each). This receptor was identified in an adult with an advanced solid tumor such as melanoma, head and neck, liver or kidney cancer. The material was CD4+ or CD8+ T cells sorted from blood, obtained in a trial of the OX40 agonist ivuxolimab. CDR3 residues: CASSYRVREYEQYF. The CDR3 DNA is TGTGCCAGCAGTTACAGGGTCAGGGAGTACGAGCAGTACTTC.